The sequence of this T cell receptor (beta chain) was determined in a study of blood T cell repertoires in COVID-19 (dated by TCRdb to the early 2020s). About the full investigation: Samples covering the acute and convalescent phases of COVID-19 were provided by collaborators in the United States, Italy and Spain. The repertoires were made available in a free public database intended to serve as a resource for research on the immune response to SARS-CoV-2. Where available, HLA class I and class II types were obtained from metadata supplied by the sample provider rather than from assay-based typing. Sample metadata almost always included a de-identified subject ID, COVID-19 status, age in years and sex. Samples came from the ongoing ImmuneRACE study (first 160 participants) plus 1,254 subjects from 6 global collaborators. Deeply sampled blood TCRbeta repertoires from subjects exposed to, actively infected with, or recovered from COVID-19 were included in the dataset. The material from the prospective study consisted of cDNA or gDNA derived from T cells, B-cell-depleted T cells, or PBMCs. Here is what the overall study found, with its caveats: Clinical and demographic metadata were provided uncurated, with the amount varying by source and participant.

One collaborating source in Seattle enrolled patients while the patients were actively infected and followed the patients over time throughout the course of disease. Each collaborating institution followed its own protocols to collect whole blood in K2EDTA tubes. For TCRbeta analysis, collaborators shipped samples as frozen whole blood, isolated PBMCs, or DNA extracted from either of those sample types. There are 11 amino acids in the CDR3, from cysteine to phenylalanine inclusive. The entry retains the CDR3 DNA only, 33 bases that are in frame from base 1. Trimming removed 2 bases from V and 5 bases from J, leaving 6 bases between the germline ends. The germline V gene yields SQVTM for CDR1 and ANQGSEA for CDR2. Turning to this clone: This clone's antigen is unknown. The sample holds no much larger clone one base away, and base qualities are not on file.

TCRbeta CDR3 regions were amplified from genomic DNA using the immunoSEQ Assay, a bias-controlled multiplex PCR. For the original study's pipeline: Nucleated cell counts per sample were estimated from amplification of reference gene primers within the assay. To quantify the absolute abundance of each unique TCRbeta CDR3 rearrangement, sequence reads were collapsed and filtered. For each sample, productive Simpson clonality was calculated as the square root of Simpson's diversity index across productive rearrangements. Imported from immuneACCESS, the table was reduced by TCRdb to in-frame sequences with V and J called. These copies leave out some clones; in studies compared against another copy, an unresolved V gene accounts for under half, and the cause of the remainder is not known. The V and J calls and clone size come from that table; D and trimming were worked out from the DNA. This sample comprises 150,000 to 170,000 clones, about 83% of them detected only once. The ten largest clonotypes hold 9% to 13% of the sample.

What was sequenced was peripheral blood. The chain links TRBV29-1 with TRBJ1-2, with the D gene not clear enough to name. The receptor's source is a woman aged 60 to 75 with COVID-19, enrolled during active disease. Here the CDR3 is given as CSVEFQYGYTF. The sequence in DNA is TGCAGCGTTGAATTCCAGTATGGCTACACCTTC.